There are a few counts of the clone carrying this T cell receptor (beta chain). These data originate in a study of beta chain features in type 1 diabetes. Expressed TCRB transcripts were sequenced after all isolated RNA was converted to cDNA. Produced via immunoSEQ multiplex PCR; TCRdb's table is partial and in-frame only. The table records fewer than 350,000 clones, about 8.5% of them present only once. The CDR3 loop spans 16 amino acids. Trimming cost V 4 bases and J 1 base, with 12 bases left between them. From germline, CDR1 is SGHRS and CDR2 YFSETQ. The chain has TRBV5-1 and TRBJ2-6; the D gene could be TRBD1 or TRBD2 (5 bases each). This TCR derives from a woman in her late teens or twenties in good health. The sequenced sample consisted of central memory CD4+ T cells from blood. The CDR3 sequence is CASSRGPNSGANVLTF. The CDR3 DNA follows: TGCGCCAGCAGCAGGGGACCTAATTCTGGGGCCAACGTCCTGACTTTC.